A selection of T cell receptor beta chains follows, all from one sample in a study of OX40 agonist ivuxolimab in advanced cancers. The assay was immunoSEQ multiplex PCR, and TCRdb's table has in-frame clones only and misses some. This table has about 28,000 clones, 70% to 85% appearing once. This material consisted of CD4+ or CD8+ T cells sorted from blood, taken in a trial of the OX40 agonist ivuxolimab. These receptors came from an adult with an advanced solid tumor such as melanoma, head and neck, liver or kidney cancer. Each CDR3 is given with its conserved first and last residue. The order of the fields is D gene, J gene, V gene, clone size, CDR3 protein, CDR3 DNA. D genes are given only for firm matches. Not all rows give a size; the values are once, few, many and, for expanded clones, a class.

TRBD1 | TRBJ2-7 | TRBV14 | few | CASSPGQTYEQYF | TGTGCCAGCAGCCCGGGACAGACCTACGAGCAGTACTTC
- | TRBJ2-7 | TRBV9 | - | CASSGRGSSYEQYF | TGTGCCAGCAGCGGACGGGGGAGCTCCTACGAGCAGTACTTC
TRBD1 | TRBJ2-5 | TRBV6-6 | - | CASSGQGETQYF | TGTGCCAGCAGCGGACAGGGGGAGACCCAGTACTTC
- | TRBJ1-5 | TRBV7-3 | - | CASSLGDNQPQHF | TGTGCCAGCAGCTTAGGAGATAATCAGCCCCAGCATTTT
TRBD2 | TRBJ2-7 | TRBV7-8 | once | CASAAGGLYEQYF | TGTGCCAGCGCCGCGGGGGGACTCTACGAGCAGTACTTC
- | TRBJ2-3 | TRBV27 | - | CASSDFGGRTDTQYF | TGTGCCAGCAGTGACTTTGGGGGGCGCACAGATACGCAGTATTTT
TRBD1 | TRBJ1-5 | TRBV7-8 | - | CGTGEASNQPQHF | TGCGGGACAGGGGAAGCGAGCAATCAGCCCCAGCATTTT
- | TRBJ1-5 | TRBV7-6 | - | CASSLEQGGNQPQHF | TGTGCCAGCAGCTTAGAACAGGGAGGCAATCAGCCCCAGCATTTT
- | TRBJ2-3 | TRBV7-9 | - | CASSLPGADTQYF | TGTGCCAGCAGCTTACCGGGGGCAGATACGCAGTATTTT
- | TRBJ2-1 | TRBV5-6 | - | CASLTRGYNEQFF | TGTGCCAGCTTAACTAGGGGGTACAATGAGCAGTTCTTC
TRBD2 | TRBJ2-3 | TRBV5-5 | once | CASSLLAGSTDTQYF | TGTGCCAGCAGCTTACTAGCGGGAAGCACAGATACGCAGTATTTT
TRBD1 | TRBJ2-1 | TRBV19 | - | CASSIGQVPYNEQFF | TGTGCCAGTAGTATTGGACAGGTACCCTACAATGAGCAGTTCTTC
- | TRBJ2-7 | TRBV6-5 | - | CASLGGFDEQYF | TGTGCCAGCCTTGGAGGTTTCGACGAGCAGTACTTC
- | TRBJ2-4 | TRBV7-8 | - | CASSLKGGGRAKNIQYF | TGTGCCAGCAGCTTAAAAGGGGGAGGGCGCGCCAAAAACATTCAGTACTTC
- | TRBJ2-7 | TRBV5-4 | few | CASSPRPTSGEQYF | TGTGCCAGCAGCCCCCGCCCCACCTCTGGAGAGCAGTACTTC
TRBD2 | TRBJ2-1 | TRBV13 | once | CASSVGLAAHNNEQFF | TGTGCCAGCAGCGTAGGACTAGCGGCACACAATAATGAGCAGTTCTTC
TRBD1 | TRBJ1-1 | TRBV6-5 | - | CASSYRTGPNTEAFF | TGTGCCAGCAGTTACCGGACAGGACCGAACACTGAAGCTTTCTTT
TRBD2 | TRBJ2-7 | TRBV10-3 | few | CAITDGLAGVYEQYF | TGTGCCATCACAGATGGACTAGCGGGAGTTTACGAGCAGTACTTC
- | TRBJ1-1 | TRBV7-9 | - | CASSLEGRMNTEAFF | TGTGCCAGCAGCTTAGAAGGCAGAATGAACACTGAAGCTTTCTTT
- | TRBJ2-7 | TRBV27 | - | CASSPRGGVWKYEQYF | TGTGCCAGCAGTCCGAGGGGGGGGGTCTGGAAATACGAGCAGTACTTC
TRBD1 | TRBJ2-1 | TRBV15 | few | CATSRFRGQVANEQFF | TGTGCCACCAGCCGCTTCCGGGGACAGGTGGCCAATGAGCAGTTCTTC
- | TRBJ2-1 | TRBV27 | - | CASSLLGLGSMLF | TGTGCCAGCAGTTTATTGGGTTTGGGGAGTATGCTCTTC
- | TRBJ2-1 | TRBV2 | - | CASSDFIPGSYNEQFF | TGTGCCAGCAGTGATTTTATCCCGGGCTCCTACAATGAGCAGTTCTTC
TRBD2 | TRBJ2-1 | TRBV20-1 | - | CGGGAYGEQFF | TGCGGCGGGGGGGCCTACGGTGAGCAGTTCTTC
TRBD1 | TRBJ2-7 | TRBV4-2 | - | CASSQGSGRTGADEQYF | TGTGCCAGCAGCCAAGGGTCGGGACGGACAGGGGCCGACGAGCAGTACTTC
- | TRBJ2-5 | TRBV4-3 | - | CASSQGRIQETQYF | TGCGCCAGCAGCCAAGGGCGGATCCAAGAGACCCAGTACTTC
TRBD1 | TRBJ1-2 | TRBV11-2 | - | CASSLEQGTNYGYTF | TGTGCCAGCAGCTTGGAACAGGGGACTAACTATGGCTACACCTTC
TRBD2 | TRBJ2-3 | TRBV9 | - | CASSEGSLPSGPTDTQYF | TGTGCCAGCAGCGAGGGGAGTTTACCTAGCGGGCCCACAGATACGCAGTATTTT
- | TRBJ1-1 | TRBV7-3 | once | CASSPGGRDGNTEAFF | TGTGCCAGCAGTCCCGGGGGGAGGGATGGGAACACTGAAGCTTTCTTT
TRBD1 | TRBJ1-3 | TRBV4-3 | - | CASSQDHRGRSGNTIYF | TGCGCCAGCAGCCAAGACCACAGGGGGAGATCTGGAAACACCATATATTTT
TRBD1 | TRBJ2-7 | TRBV6-1 | - | CASSDLDPGQDEQYF | TGTGCCAGCAGTGACCTCGACCCGGGACAGGACGAGCAGTACTTC
- | TRBJ1-1 | TRBV30 | - | CAWSVGLNTEAFF | TGTGCCTGGAGTGTAGGACTGAACACTGAAGCTTTCTTT
- | TRBJ2-7 | TRBV5-6 | once | CASSASYEQYF | TGTGCCAGCAGCGCTTCCTACGAGCAGTACTTC
TRBD1 | TRBJ1-1 | TRBV10-1 | once | CASSPGTGEGTEAFF | TGCGCCAGCAGTCCCGGGACAGGGGAGGGCACTGAAGCTTTCTTT
TRBD2 | TRBJ2-5 | TRBV11-3 | few | CASSLGFRLAGDPGETQYF | TGTGCCAGCAGCTTAGGTTTCCGGCTAGCGGGAGACCCAGGGGAGACCCAGTACTTC
- | TRBJ2-2 | TRBV30 | - | CAWSVRGTGELFF | TGTGCCTGGAGTGTAAGGGGCACCGGGGAGCTGTTTTTT
TRBD1 | TRBJ2-7 | TRBV7-9 | - | CASSSDPGQGLHEQYF | TGTGCCAGCAGCTCCGATCCGGGACAGGGGTTGCACGAGCAGTACTTC
- | TRBJ1-2 | TRBV27 | - | CASSFQGQKGYGYTF | TGTGCCAGCAGTTTCCAGGGGCAAAAGGGTTATGGCTACACCTTC
- | TRBJ2-4 | TRBV7-8 | once | CASSFGRALDIQYF | TGTGCCAGCAGCTTTGGCAGGGCGTTAGACATTCAGTACTTC
- | TRBJ2-1 | TRBV19 | - | CASSIGSPLAQMDGEQFF | TGTGCCAGTAGTATAGGGTCTCCGCTAGCCCAAATGGACGGTGAGCAGTTCTTC
- | TRBJ2-2 | TRBV21-1 | - | CASSPPGLAGEAPNTGELFF | TGTGCCAGCAGCCCGCCAGGGCTAGCGGGAGAGGCCCCGAACACCGGGGAGCTGTTTTTT
TRBD1 | TRBJ2-7 | TRBV10-1 | - | CASSVGTGGYEQYF | TGCGCCAGCAGTGTAGGGACAGGGGGCTACGAGCAGTACTTC
TRBD2 | TRBJ2-1 | TRBV4-1 | - | CASSQDLTSSHNEQFF | TGCGCCAGCAGCCAAGATCTGACTAGCTCCCACAATGAGCAGTTCTTC
- | TRBJ1-1 | TRBV19 | - | CASSIGVKSTEAFF | TGTGCCAGTAGTATAGGGGTCAAGAGCACTGAAGCTTTCTTT
- | TRBJ2-5 | TRBV5-1 | - | CASSLGGGAGETQYF | TGCGCCAGCAGCTTGGGAGGGGGGGCCGGTGAGACCCAGTACTTC
- | TRBJ2-7 | TRBV5-4 | - | CASSLEAASYEQYF | TGTGCCAGCAGCTTGGAGGCAGCCTCCTACGAGCAGTACTTC
- | TRBJ2-3 | TRBV12-5 | - | CASGFTASGRADTQYF | TGTGCTAGTGGTTTCACGGCCAGCGGAAGGGCAGATACGCAGTATTTT
- | TRBJ1-2 | TRBV6-5 | - | CASSFNSKGYTF | TGTGCCAGCAGTTTCAATAGTAAAGGCTACACCTTC
- | TRBJ1-4 | TRBV6-5 | - | CASWGGSNEKLFF | TGTGCCAGCTGGGGGGGTAGTAATGAAAAACTGTTTTTT
TRBD1 | TRBJ2-1 | TRBV5-4 | - | CASSFLDRGHVYNEQFF | TGTGCCAGCAGCTTTCTGGACAGGGGGCACGTCTACAATGAGCAGTTCTTC
TRBD1 | TRBJ2-7 | TRBV6-5 | - | CASSPGTGTEQYF | TGTGCCAGCAGTCCCGGGACAGGGACCGAGCAGTACTTC
- | TRBJ2-1 | TRBV5-6 | - | CASSLATYNEQFF | TGTGCCAGCAGCTTGGCTACCTACAATGAGCAGTTCTTC
TRBD1 | TRBJ1-2 | TRBV5-6 | - | CASSLEGQGAIYGYTF | TGTGCCAGCAGCTTGGAAGGACAGGGGGCTATCTATGGCTACACCTTC
- | TRBJ2-2 | TRBV7-7 | - | CASSFTRTGELFF | TGTGCCAGCAGCTTCACCAGAACCGGGGAGCTGTTTTTT
TRBD2 | TRBJ2-2 | TRBV11-2 | - | CASSLVKLAGNTGELFF | TGTGCCAGCAGCTTAGTGAAGCTAGCGGGAAACACCGGGGAGCTGTTTTTT